This T cell receptor (beta chain) derives from a study of cytomegalovirus exposure and HLA in healthy donors. Study results and limitations: An analysis done earlier found most TCR beta V segments productive about 87% or about 30% of the time. TCR beta chains numbering some 150 were designated cytomegalovirus-associated. Several of the most significant clusters appeared linked to common viral pathogens, based on a later analysis. A later analysis showed that HLA-associated TCR beta chains had undergone more clonal expansion than equally common others.

60 Vbeta and 13 Jbeta primers were used in PCR. Profiling relied on immunoSEQ multiplex PCR, and the TCRdb table lists in-frame clones only, not all of them. The sample lists roughly 150,000 clones, 76% occurring once. Germline CDR1 reads MNHNS; CDR2 reads SASEGT. The CDR3 extends over 10 amino acids. Trimming pared 6 bases from V and 3 bases from J, leaving 3 bases between. Of note for this clone: Its antigen is unknown.

The source is a male donor in good health and CMV-seronegative. V gene TRBV6-1 combines with J gene TRBJ2-7; D unclear. The sample consisted of PBMCs. The CDR3 loop is CASSNYEQYF. As DNA, the CDR3 is TGTGCCAGCAGCAACTACGAGCAGTACTTC.